This note documents a single T cell receptor beta chain sequence. As originally analysed: Reference gene primer amplification yielded estimated nucleated cell counts. The assay was immunoSEQ multiplex PCR, and TCRdb's table has in-frame clones only and misses some. V and J calls plus clone size are reproduced from that table; the DNA served to infer D and trimming. The sample lists 15,000 to 20,000 clones; approximately 89% were seen once. The CDR3 has 16 residues. Trimming took off 3 bases at V and 0 bases at J, with 16 bases between the two ends. From germline, CDR1 is SGDLS and CDR2 YYNGEE. The entry originates in a study of blood T cell repertoires in COVID-19. Study-wide context: Specimens from acute and convalescent COVID-19 originated in the United States, Italy and Spain.

The TCR comes from a man aged 60 to 69 with active COVID-19. Sequenced sample: peripheral blood. The J gene is TRBJ2-7, the V gene TRBV9, with D perhaps TRBD1 (6 bases). Here the CDR3 reads CASSADRTRPSYEQYV. CDR3 nucleotide sequence: TGTGCCAGCAGCGCAGACAGGACTCGACCCTCCTACGAGCAGTACGTC.